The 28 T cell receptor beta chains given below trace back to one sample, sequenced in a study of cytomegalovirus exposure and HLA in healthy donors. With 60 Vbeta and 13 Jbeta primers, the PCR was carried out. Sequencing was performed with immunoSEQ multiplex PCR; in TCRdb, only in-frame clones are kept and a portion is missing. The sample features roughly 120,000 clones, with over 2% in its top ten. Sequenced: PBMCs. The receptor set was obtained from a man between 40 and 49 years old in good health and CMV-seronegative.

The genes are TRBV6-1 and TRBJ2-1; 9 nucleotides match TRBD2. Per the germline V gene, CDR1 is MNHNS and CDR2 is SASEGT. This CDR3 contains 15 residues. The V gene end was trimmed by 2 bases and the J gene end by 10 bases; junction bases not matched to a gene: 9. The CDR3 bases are TGTGCCAGCAGTGAACTAGCGGGATCTGGGGGCGAGCAGTTCTTC. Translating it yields CASSELAGSGGEQFF.

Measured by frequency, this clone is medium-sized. The CDR3 spells CASSSAGVSYNEQFF. The CDR3 DNA sequence: TGTGCCAGCAGCTCTGCAGGGGTCTCCTACAATGAGCAGTTCTTC. The chain joins TRBV6-4 to TRBJ2-1; perhaps TRBD1 as D (6 bases). CDR3 length: 15 amino acids. V was trimmed by 6 bases and J by 0 bases, leaving 12 bases between them. In germline, CDR1 is MRHNA, CDR2 SNTAGT.

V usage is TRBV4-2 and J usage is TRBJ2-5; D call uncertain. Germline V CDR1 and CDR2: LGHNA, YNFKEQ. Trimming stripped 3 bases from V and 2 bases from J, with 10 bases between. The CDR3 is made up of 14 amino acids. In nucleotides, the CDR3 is TGTGCCAGCAGCCATCCTAGTCCGCAAGAGACCCAGTACTTC. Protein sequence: CASSHPSPQETQYF.

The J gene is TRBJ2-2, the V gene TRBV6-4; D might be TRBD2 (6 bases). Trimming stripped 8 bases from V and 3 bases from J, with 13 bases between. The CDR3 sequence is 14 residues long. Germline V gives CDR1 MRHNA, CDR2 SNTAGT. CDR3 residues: CASALAEDTGELFF. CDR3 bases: TGTGCCAGCGCTTTAGCGGAGGACACCGGGGAGCTGTTTTTT.

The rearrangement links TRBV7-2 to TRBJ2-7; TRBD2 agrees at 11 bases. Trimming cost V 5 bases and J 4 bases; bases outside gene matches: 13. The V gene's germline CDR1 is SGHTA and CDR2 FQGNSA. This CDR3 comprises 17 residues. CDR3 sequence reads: CASSIFTSGSTGYEQYF. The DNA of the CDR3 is TGTGCCAGCAGCATTTTTACTAGCGGGAGTACCGGTTACGAGCAGTACTTC.

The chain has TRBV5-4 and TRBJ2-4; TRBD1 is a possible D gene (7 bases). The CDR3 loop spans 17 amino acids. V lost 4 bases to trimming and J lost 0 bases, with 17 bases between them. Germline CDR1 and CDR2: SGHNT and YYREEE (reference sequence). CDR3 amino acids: CASSPLGQGGAKNIQYF. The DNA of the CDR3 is TGTGCCAGCAGCCCCTTGGGGCAGGGGGGAGCCAAAAACATTCAGTACTTC.

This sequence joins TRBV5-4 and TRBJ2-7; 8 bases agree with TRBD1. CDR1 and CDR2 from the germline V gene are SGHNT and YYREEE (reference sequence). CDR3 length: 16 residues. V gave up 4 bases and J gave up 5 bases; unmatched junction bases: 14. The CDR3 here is CASSTQLTGVVDEQYF. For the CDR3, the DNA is TGTGCCAGCAGCACACAACTGACAGGGGTCGTGGACGAGCAGTACTTC.

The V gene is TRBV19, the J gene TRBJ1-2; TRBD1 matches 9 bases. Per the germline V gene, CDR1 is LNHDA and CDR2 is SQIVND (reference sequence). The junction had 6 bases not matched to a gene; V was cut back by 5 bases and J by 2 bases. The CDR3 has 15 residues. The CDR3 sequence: CASSLGQGGNYGYTF. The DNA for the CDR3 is TGTGCCAGTAGTTTGGGACAGGGCGGAAACTATGGCTACACCTTC.

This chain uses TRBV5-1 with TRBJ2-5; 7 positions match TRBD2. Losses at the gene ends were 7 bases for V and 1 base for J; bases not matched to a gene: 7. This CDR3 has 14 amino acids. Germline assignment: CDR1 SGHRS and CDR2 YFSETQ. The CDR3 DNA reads TGCGCCAGCCGACCTAGCGGACTCCAAGAGACCCAGTACTTC. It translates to CASRPSGLQETQYF. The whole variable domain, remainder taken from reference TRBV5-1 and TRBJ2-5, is KAGVTQTPRYLIKTRGQQVTLSCSPISGHRSVSWYQQTPGQGLQFLFEYFSETQRNKGNFPGRFSGRQFSNSRSEMNVSTLELGDSALYLCASRPSGLQETQYFGPGTRLLVL.

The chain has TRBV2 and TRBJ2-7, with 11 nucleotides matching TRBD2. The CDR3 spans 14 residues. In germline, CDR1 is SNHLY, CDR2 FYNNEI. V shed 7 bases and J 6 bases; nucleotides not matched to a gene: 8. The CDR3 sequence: CASNLLAGEGEQYF. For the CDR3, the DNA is TGTGCCAGCAATTTACTAGCGGGAGAGGGCGAGCAGTACTTC. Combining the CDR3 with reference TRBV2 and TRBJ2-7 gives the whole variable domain EPEVTQTPSHQVTQMGQEVILRCVPISNHLYFYWYRQILGQKVEFLVSFYNNEISEKSEIFDDQFSVERPDGSNFTLKIRSTKLEDSAMYFCASNLLAGEGEQYFGPGTRLTVT.

CDR3: CASSSGPYGSRDEQYF. The CDR3 nucleotides are TGTGCCAGCAGCTCCGGTCCCTACGGGAGCAGAGACGAGCAGTACTTC. The gene calls are TRBV7-2 and TRBJ2-7; tentative D call: TRBD2 (6 bases). This CDR3 contains 16 residues. CDR1 SGHTA and CDR2 FQGNSA come from the germline V gene. The V and J ends lost 4 bases and 5 bases respectively, with 21 bases between them.

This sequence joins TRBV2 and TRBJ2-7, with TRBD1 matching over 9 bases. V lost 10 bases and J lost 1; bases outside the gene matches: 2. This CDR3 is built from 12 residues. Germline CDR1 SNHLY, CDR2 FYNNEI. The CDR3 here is CAIGQGSYEQYF. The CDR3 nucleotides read TGTGCCATCGGACAGGGGTCCTACGAGCAGTACTTC.

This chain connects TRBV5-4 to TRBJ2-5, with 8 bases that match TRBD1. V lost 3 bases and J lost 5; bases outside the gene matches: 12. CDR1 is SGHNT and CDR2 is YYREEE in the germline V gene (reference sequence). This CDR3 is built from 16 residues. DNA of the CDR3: TGTGCCAGCAGCTCCTGGACAGGGACTTTATCGGAGACCCAGTACTTC. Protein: CASSSWTGTLSETQYF.

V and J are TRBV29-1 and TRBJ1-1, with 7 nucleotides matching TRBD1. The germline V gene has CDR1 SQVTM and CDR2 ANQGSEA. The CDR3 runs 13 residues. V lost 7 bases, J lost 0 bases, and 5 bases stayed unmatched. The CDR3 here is CSGRGQMNTEAFF. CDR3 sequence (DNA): TGCAGCGGTAGGGGACAGATGAACACTGAAGCTTTCTTT.

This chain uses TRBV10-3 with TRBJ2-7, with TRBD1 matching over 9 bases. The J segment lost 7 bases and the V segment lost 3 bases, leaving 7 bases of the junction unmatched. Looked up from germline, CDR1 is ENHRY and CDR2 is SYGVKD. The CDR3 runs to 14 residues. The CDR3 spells CAISDSQGAWEQYF. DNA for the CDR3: TGTGCCATCAGTGATTCACAGGGGGCTTGGGAGCAGTACTTC.

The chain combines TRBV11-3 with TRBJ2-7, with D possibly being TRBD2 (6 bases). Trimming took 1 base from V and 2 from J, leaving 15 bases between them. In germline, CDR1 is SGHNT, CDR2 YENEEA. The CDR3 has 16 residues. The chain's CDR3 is CASSLAGTPSTYEQYF. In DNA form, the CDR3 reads TGTGCCAGCAGCTTAGCCGGGACTCCCAGTACCTACGAGCAGTACTTC.

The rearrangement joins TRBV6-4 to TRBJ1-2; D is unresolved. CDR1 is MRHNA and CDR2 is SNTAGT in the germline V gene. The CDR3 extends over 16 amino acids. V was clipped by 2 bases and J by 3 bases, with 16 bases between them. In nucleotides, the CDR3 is TGTGCCAGCAGTGACCGGGAGGTCGACGGTTACTATGGCTACACCTTC. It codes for CASSDREVDGYYGYTF.

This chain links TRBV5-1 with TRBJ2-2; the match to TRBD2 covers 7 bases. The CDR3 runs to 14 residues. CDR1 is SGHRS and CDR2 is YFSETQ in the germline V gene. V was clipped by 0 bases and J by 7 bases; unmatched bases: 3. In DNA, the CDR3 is TGCGCCAGCAGCTTGGAGGCTAGCGGCGGGGAGCTGTTTTTT. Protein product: CASSLEASGGELFF.

CDR3 in amino acids: CASSQDVYYEQYF. The CDR3, as DNA: TGCGCCAGCAGCCAAGACGTCTACTACGAGCAGTACTTC. The chain couples TRBV4-3 to TRBJ2-5; D is unresolved. The J call is uncertain, as TRBJ2-7 better fits the DNA end. Looked up from germline, CDR1 is LGHNA and CDR2 is YSLEER. CDR3 length: 13 amino acids.

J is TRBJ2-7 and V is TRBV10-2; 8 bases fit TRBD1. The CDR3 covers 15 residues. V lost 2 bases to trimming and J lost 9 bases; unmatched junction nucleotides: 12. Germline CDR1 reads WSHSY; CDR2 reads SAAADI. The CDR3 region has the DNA TGCGCCAGCAGTGAGACCAGGGGGCAACTTTCGGTGCAGTACTTC. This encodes CASSETRGQLSVQYF.

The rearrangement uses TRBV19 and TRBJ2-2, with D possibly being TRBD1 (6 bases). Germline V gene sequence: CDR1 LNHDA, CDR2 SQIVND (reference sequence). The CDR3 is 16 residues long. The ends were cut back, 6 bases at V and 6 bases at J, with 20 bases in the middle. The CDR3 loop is CASRGAGHQKAGELFF. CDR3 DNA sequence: TGTGCCAGTAGGGGGGCAGGCCATCAGAAGGCCGGGGAGCTGTTTTTT.

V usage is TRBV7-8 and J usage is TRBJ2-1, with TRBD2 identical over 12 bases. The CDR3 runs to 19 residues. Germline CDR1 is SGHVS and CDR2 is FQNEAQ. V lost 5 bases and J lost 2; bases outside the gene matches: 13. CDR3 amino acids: CASSQGGLAGGNPYNEQFF. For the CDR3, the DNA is TGTGCCAGCAGCCAGGGGGGGCTAGCGGGAGGGAATCCCTACAATGAGCAGTTCTTC.

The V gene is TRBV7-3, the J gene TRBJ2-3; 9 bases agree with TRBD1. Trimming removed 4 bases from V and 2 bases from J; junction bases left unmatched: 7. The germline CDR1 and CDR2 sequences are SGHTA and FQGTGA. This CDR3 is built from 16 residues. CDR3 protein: CASSSGDRDHTDTQYF. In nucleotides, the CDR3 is TGTGCCAGCAGCTCGGGGGACAGGGATCACACAGATACGCAGTATTTT.

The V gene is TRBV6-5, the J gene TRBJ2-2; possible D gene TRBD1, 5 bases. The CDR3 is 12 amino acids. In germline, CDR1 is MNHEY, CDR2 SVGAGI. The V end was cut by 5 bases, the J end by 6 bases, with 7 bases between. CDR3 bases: TGTGCCAGCAGTCAAGGGGCCGGGGAGCTGTTTTTT. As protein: CASSQGAGELFF.

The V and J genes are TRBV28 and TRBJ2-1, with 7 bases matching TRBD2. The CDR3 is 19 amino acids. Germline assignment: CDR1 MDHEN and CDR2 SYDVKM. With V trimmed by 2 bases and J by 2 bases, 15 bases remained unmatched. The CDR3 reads CASSLIAPGLVSAYNEQFF. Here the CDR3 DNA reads TGTGCCAGCAGTTTAATAGCACCCGGACTAGTCAGCGCCTACAATGAGCAGTTCTTC. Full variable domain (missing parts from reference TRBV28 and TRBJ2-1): DVKVTQSSRYLVKRTGEKVFLECVQDMDHENMFWYRQDPGLGLRLIYFSYDVKMKEKGDIPEGYSVSREKKERFSLILESASTNQTSMYLCASSLIAPGLVSAYNEQFFGPGTRLTVL.

The CDR3: CASKITGPTNEKLFF. In DNA, the CDR3 is TGTGCCAGCAAGATAACAGGGCCTACTAATGAAAAACTGTTTTTT. This sequence joins TRBV6-5 and TRBJ1-4; possible D gene TRBD1, 6 bases. This CDR3 spans 15 amino acids. V shed 7 bases and J shed 2 bases, with 14 bases lying between them. Germline values: CDR1 MNHEY, CDR2 SVGAGI.

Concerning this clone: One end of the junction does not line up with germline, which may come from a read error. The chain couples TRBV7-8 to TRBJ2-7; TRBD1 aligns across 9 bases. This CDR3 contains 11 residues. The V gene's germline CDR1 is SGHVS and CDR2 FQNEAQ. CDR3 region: CASSLAGTGSF. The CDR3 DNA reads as TGTGCCAGCAGCTTAGCCGGGACAGGGAGCTTC. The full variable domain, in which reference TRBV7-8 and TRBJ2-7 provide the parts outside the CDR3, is GAGVSQSPRYKVAKRGQDVALRCDPISGHVSLFWYQQALGQGPEFLTYFQNEAQLDKSGLPSDRFFAERPEGSVSTLKIQRTQQEDSAVYLCASSLAGTGSFGPGTRLTVT.

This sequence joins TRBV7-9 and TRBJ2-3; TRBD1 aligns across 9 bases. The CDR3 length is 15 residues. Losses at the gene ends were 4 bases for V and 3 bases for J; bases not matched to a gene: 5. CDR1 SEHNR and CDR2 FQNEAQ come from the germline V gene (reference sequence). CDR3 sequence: CASSSGQGQTDTQYF. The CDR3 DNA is TGTGCCAGCAGCTCGGGACAGGGTCAAACAGATACGCAGTATTTT.